Following are 6 T cell receptor beta chains from one sample sequenced in a study of blood T cell repertoires in COVID-19. TCRdb's table, derived via immunoSEQ multiplex PCR, lists solely in-frame clones and lacks some. The sample consists of about 220,000 clones, roughly 88% of them appearing once. What was sequenced was PBMCs or T cells enriched from blood (not recorded which). The receptors stem from a woman aged 35 to 49 with acute COVID-19.

J is TRBJ1-1 and V is TRBV11-2, with D possibly matching TRBD1 (5 bases). The germline V and J ends were trimmed by 6 bases and 4 bases, with 15 bases remaining between them. The germline CDR1 and CDR2 sequences are SGHAT and FQNNGV. The CDR3 contains 14 residues. The CDR3: CASRLIDSITEAFF. The CDR3 DNA follows: TGTGCCAGCAGACTTATCGACAGTATCACTGAAGCTTTCTTT.

Only one count was recorded for this clone. This chain connects TRBV9 to TRBJ2-2, with 7 bases lining up with TRBD1. The ends lost 3 bases at V and 2 bases at J; junction bases unmatched: 13. The CDR3 sequence is 18 residues long. Germline lookup yields CDR1 SGDLS and CDR2 YYNGEE. The CDR3 here is CASSGRDSLELNTGELFF. CDR3 in DNA: TGTGCCAGCAGCGGCAGGGACAGCCTGGAGCTAAACACCGGGGAGCTGTTTTTT.

The chain combines TRBV7-2 with TRBJ1-4; 10 bases fit TRBD1. V gave up 3 bases and J gave up 7 bases; unmatched junction bases: 2. CDR3 length: 14 residues. In germline, CDR1 is SGHTA, CDR2 FQGNSA. In nucleotides, the CDR3 is TGTGCCAGCAGCTTGACAGGGGGCACTGAAAAACTGTTTTTT. It yields the protein CASSLTGGTEKLFF.

The rearrangement links TRBV24-1 to TRBJ2-3; possible D gene TRBD1, 6 bases. The CDR3 contains 16 residues. Trimming removed 4 bases at V and 5 bases at J, with 18 bases between. Germline CDR1 KGHDR, CDR2 SFDVKD. CDR3 coding DNA: TGTGCCACCAGTGACTCGATACAGGGTCGGGAAGATACGCAGTATTTT. It encodes CATSDSIQGREDTQYF.

The chain employs TRBV30 and TRBJ1-1; no firm D call. The germline V gene has CDR1 GTSNPN and CDR2 SVGIG (reference sequence). V dropped 4 bases and J dropped 7 bases, with 13 bases sitting between them. CDR3 size: 12 residues. The CDR3 sequence: CAWTPRYGEAFF. CDR3 DNA: TGTGCCTGGACCCCCCGGTATGGTGAAGCTTTCTTT.

This chain links TRBV6-6 with TRBJ2-3; 10 bases agree with TRBD1. Germline V gene lookup returns CDR1 MNHNY and CDR2 SVGAGI (reference sequence). The trim removed 4 bases at V and 9 bases at J, leaving 10 bases unmatched. CDR3 length equals 15 residues. The CDR3 region has the DNA TGTGCCAGCAGTTCCGGGACAGGGGCCGTCGAAACGCAGTATTTT. Encoded protein: CASSSGTGAVETQYF.